The TCR beta chain under discussion was sequenced for a study of early T cells in non-severe SARS-CoV-2 infection. Study at large: Bulk RNA taken from unsorted whole blood was sequenced, leaving chains unpaired.

Individual cDNA molecules were tagged with unique molecular identifiers. TCRdb passed the 5' RACE reads through MiXCR, listing each CDR3 protein once. The table records about 44,000 distinct CDR3 sequences, roughly 6.2% of them present only once. Per the germline V gene, CDR1 is SGHVS and CDR2 is FNYEAQ. Trimming removed 0 bases at V and 5 bases at J, with 6 bases between. The CDR3 spans 13 residues. This clonotype was counted ten times or more. Material: whole blood. The receptor was isolated from an adult who was a healthcare worker with PCR-confirmed SARS-CoV-2 infection or an uninfected control (not recorded which). The chain carries TRBV7-6 and TRBJ2-3; D possibly corresponds to TRBD1 (5 bases). This chain's CDR3 is CASSLARGDTQYF. DNA for the CDR3: TGTGCCAGCAGCTTAGCAAGGGGAGATACGCAGTATTTT.